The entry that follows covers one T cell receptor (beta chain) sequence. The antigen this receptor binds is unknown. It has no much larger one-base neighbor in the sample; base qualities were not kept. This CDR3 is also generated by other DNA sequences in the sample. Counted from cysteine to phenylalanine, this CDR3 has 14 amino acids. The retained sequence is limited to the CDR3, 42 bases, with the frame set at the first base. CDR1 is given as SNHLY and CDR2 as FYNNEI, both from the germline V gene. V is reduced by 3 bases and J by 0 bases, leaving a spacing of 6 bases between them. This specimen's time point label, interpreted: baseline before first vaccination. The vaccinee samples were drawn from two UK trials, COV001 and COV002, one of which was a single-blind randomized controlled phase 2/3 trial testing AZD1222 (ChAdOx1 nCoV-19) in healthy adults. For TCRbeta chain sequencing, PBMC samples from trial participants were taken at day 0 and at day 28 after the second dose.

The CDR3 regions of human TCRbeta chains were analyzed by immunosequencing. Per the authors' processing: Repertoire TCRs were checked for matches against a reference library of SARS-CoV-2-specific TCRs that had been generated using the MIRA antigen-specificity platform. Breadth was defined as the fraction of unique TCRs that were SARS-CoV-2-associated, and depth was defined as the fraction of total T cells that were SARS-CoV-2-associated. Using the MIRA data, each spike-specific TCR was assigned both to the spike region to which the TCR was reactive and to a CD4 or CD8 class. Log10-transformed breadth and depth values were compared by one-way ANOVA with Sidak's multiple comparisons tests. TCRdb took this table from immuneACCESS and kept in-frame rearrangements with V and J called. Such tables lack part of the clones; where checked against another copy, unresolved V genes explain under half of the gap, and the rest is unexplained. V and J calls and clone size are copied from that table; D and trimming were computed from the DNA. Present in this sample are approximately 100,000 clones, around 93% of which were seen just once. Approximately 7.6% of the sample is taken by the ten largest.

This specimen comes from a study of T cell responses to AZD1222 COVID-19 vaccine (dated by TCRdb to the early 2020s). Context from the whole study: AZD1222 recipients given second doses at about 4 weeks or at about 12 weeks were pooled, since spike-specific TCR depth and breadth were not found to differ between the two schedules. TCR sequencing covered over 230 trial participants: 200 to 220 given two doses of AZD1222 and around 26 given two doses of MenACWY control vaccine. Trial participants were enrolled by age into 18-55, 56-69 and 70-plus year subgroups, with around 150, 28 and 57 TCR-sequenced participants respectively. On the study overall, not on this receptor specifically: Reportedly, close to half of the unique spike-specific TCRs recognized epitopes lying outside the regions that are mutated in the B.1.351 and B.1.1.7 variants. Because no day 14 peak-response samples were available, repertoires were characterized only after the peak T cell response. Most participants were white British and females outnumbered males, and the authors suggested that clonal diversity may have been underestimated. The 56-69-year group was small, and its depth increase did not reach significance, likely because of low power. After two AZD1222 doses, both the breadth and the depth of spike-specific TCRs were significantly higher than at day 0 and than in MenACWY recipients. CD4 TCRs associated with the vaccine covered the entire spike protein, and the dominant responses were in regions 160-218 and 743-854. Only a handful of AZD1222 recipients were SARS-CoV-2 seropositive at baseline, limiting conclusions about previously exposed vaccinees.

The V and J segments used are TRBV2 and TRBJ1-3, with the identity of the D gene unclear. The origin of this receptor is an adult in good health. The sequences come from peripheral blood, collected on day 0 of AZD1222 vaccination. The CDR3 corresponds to CASSEGHSGNTIYF. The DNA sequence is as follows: TGTGCCAGCAGTGAGGGTCACTCTGGAAACACCATATATTTT.